This T cell receptor beta chain was identified in a study of T cell clonality in common variable immunodeficiency. Repertoires were generated with immunoSEQ multiplex PCR, while TCRdb's copy carries only in-frame clones and drops some. The data show some 45,000 clones, with none appearing a single time. At least ten counts were recorded for this clone. Coverage ceases 3 residues before the CDR3 finishes, and the germline J gene fills in the end. The CDR3 length is 17 residues. Germline V gene lookup returns CDR1 DFQATT and CDR2 SNEGSKA (reference sequence). With 2 bases clipped from V and 0 bases from J, the junction kept 7 bases outside the gene matches.

Sequencing input: peripheral blood mononuclear cells. The chain employs TRBV20-1 and TRBJ2-4; TRBD2 matches at 10 bases. The TCR originated in a person aged 18 to 75 in good health. The CDR3 reads CSARTLAGEGAKNIQYF. Incomplete CDR3 DNA: TGCAGTGCTAGAACTCTAGCGGGGGAGGGAGCCAAAAACATT.